These 9 T cell receptor beta chains originate from one sample sequenced in a study of Ad26.COV2.S vaccination and SARS-CoV-2 variants. Produced via immunoSEQ multiplex PCR; TCRdb's table is partial and in-frame only. The top ten clones hold around 1.5% of a sample with hundreds of thousands of clones, around 89% of them seen once. Noted treatment: approximately 18 received Ad26.COV2.S at low or high dose, single or two shots; 5 received placebo; per-sample allocation not given. Sample collection was performed on day 63 after the first vaccine or placebo injection. This material consisted of peripheral blood, taken in a trial of Ad26.COV2.S vaccine versus placebo. These receptors were taken from a person aged 18-65 years who received the Ad26.COV2.S COVID-19 vaccine or a placebo.

The chain combines TRBV5-6 with TRBJ2-7; D is ambiguous. V was clipped by 2 bases and J by 4 bases, with 16 bases between them. There are 15 residues in the CDR3. Germline V gene sequence: CDR1 SGHDT, CDR2 YYEEEE. The CDR3 nucleotides read TGTGCCAGCAGCTTCGGCGGCTCTGTAGTATACGAGCAGTACTTC. It is translated as CASSFGGSVVYEQYF.

The chain combines TRBV29-1 with TRBJ1-2, with D tentatively TRBD1 (5 bases). Trimming shortened V by 7 bases and J by 13 bases, and 19 bases separated the two germline ends. Germline V gives CDR1 SQVTM, CDR2 ANQGSEA. This CDR3 is 11 amino acids long. CDR3 DNA sequence: TGCAGCGCCCACGGGGACGGACCGATCACCTTC. This gives the protein CSAHGDGPITF.

The chain carries TRBV30 and TRBJ2-7; D might be TRBD1 (5 bases). V lost 1 base, J lost 2 bases, and 9 bases lay in between. This CDR3 contains 13 residues. Germline V gene lookup returns CDR1 GTSNPN and CDR2 SVGIG (reference sequence). The chain's CDR3 is CAWSADSTYEQYF. CDR3 nucleotides: TGTGCCTGGAGTGCCGACAGCACCTACGAGCAGTACTTC.

CDR3 DNA: TGTGCCAGCAGCTTGGGCAGGTTCAACTACGAGCAGTACTTC. It is translated as CASSLGRFNYEQYF. This sequence joins TRBV5-8 and TRBJ2-7; D unresolved. The germline V gene encodes CDR1 SGHTS and CDR2 YDEGEE. The CDR3 is 14 residues long. Trimming removed 0 bases at V and 3 bases at J, with 10 bases between.

The chain couples TRBV10-3 to TRBJ2-7; TRBD2 might be the D (5 bases). CDR1 is ENHRY and CDR2 is SYGVKD in the germline V gene. V was trimmed by 11 bases and J by 0 bases, leaving 14 bases between them. This CDR3 is built from 13 residues. The CDR3 bases are TGTGCCCTTCGGAGCGGTAGCTCCTACGAGCAGTACTTC. This translates into CALRSGSSYEQYF.

J is TRBJ1-2 and V is TRBV7-2; D is perhaps TRBD1 (5 bases). Trimming took off 1 base at V and 4 bases at J, with 13 bases between the two ends. The CDR3 covers 15 residues. Germline-derived CDR1 and CDR2 are SGHTA and FQGNSA. The CDR3 loop reads CASSLGGGKPYGYTF. The DNA for the CDR3 is TGTGCCAGCAGCTTAGGGGGCGGGAAACCCTATGGCTACACCTTC.

This rearrangement joins TRBV7-9 to TRBJ2-7; 8 nucleotides agree with TRBD2. J gave up 3 bases and V 4 bases, and 2 bases lay outside the gene matches. This CDR3 has 13 residues. Germline V gives CDR1 SEHNR, CDR2 FQNEAQ (reference sequence). The CDR3 loop reads CASSSGLDYEQYF. CDR3 DNA: TGTGCCAGCAGCTCGGGACTAGACTACGAGCAGTACTTC.

The chain carries TRBV5-1 and TRBJ1-2; D is unresolved. The CDR3 covers 11 residues. CDR1 is SGHRS and CDR2 is YFSETQ in the germline V gene. V lost 4 bases, J lost 2 bases, and 3 bases lay in between. CDR3 nucleotide sequence: TGCGCCAGCAGCCAAAACTATGGCTACACCTTC. Amino acid sequence: CASSQNYGYTF.

This chain joins TRBV6-2 or TRBV6-3 and TRBJ2-6; D gene unclear. V lost 2 bases to trimming and J lost 0 bases, with 11 bases between them. CDR1 is MNHEY and CDR2 is SVGEGT in the germline V gene. The CDR3 contains 17 residues. The CDR3 loop reads CASSYRPESSGANVLTF. The CDR3 bases are TGTGCCAGCAGTTACCGCCCGGAATCCTCTGGGGCCAACGTCCTGACTTTC.